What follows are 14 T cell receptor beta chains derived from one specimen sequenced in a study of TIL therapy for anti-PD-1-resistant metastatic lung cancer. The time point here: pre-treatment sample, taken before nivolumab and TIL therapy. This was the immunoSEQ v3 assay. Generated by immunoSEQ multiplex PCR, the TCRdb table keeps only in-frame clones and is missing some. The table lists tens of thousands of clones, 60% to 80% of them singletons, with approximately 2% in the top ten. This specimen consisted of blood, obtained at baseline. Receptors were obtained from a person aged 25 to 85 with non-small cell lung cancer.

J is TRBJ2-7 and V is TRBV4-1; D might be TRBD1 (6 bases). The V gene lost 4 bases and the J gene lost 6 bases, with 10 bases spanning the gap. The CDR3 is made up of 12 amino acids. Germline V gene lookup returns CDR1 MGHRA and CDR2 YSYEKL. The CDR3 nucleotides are TGCGCCAGCAGCCTTGGGACATCCGAGCAGTACTTC. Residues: CASSLGTSEQYF.

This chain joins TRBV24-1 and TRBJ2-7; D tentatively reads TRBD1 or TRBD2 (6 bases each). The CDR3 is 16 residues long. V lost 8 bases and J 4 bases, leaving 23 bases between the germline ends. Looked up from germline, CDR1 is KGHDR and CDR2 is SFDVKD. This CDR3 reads CATIGTRGRRGYEQYF. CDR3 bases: TGTGCCACCATAGGAACCCGGGGGCGAAGGGGGTACGAGCAGTACTTC.

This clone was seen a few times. CDR3 residues: CASKRTGHYGYTF. The CDR3 nucleotides read TGTGCCAGCAAAAGGACAGGGCACTATGGCTACACCTTC. The chain combines TRBV27 with TRBJ1-2, with 8 bases that match TRBD1. Germline V gene lookup returns CDR1 MNHEY and CDR2 SMNVEV (reference sequence). V lost 7 bases to trimming and J lost 3 bases; unmatched junction nucleotides: 4. The CDR3 length is 13 residues.

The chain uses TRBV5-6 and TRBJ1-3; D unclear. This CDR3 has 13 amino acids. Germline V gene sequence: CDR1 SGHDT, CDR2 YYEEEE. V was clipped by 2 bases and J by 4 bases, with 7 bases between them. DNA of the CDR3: TGTGCCAGCAGCTTCAGCCGGGGAAACACCATATATTTT. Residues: CASSFSRGNTIYF.

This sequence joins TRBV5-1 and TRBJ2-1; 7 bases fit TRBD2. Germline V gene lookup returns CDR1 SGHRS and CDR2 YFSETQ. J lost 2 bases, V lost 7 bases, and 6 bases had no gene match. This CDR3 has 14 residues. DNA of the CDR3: TGCGCCAGCCGGCGGGGGTCTGCCTACAATGAGCAGTTCTTC. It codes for CASRRGSAYNEQFF.

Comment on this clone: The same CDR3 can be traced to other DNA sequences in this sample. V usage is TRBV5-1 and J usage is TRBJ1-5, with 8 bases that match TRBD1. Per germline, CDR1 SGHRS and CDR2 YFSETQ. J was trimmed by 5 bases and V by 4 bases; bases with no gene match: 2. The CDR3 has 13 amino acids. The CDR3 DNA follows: TGCGCCAGCAGCCCGGACAGGGATCAGCCCCAGCATTTT. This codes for CASSPDRDQPQHF.

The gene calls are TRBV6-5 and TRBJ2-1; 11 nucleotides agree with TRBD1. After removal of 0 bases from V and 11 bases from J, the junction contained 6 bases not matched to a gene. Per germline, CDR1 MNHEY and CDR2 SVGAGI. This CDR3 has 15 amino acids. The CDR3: CASSYSRDRGKKQFF. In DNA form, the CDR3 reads TGTGCCAGCAGTTACTCACGGGACAGGGGGAAGAAGCAGTTCTTC.

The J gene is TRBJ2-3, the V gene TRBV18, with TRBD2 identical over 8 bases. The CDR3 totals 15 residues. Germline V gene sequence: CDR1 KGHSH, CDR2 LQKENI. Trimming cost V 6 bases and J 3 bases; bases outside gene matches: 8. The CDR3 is CASSRQSGRTDTQYF. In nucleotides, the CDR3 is TGTGCCAGCTCCCGCCAAAGCGGGAGAACAGATACGCAGTATTTT.

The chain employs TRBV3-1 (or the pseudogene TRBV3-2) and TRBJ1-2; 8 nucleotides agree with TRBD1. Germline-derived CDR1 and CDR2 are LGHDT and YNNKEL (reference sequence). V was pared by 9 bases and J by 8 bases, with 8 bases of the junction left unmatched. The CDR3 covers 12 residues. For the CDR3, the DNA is TGTGCCAGTTCAGGGGGCTCGCGGGGCTACACCTTC. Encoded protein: CASSGGSRGYTF.

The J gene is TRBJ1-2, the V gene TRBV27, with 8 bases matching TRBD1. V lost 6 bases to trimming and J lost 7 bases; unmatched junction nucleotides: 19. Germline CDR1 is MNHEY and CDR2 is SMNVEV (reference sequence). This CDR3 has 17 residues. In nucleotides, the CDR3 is TGTGCCAGCAGCACCGCCTCAATCCGCAGGGGGCCCGGTGGCTACACCTTC. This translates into CASSTASIRRGPGGYTF.

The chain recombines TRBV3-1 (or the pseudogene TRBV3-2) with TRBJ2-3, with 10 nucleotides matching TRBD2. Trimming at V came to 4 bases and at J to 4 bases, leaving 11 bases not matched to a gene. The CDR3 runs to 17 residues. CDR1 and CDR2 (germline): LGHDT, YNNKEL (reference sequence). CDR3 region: CASSLQPTSGPADTQYF. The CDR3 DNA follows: TGTGCCAGCAGCCTCCAACCGACTAGCGGGCCGGCAGATACGCAGTATTTT.

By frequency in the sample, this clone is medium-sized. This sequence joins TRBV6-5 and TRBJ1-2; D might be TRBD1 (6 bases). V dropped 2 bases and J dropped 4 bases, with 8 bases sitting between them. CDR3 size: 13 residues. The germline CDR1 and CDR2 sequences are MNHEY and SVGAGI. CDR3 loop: CASSYQGSYGYTF. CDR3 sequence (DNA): TGTGCCAGCAGTTACCAGGGGAGCTATGGCTACACCTTC.

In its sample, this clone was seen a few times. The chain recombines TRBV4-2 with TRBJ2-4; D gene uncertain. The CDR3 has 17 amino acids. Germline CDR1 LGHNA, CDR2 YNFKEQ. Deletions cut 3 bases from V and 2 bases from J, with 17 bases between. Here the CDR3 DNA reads TGTGCCAGCAGCCAGGCCTACTTGACCGTGACCAAAAACATTCAGTACTTC. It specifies CASSQAYLTVTKNIQYF.

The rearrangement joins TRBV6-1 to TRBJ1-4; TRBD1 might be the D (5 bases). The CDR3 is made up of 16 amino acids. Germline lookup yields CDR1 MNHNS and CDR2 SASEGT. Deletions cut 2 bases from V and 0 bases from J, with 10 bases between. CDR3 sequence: CASSERQIATNEKLFF. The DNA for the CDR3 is TGTGCCAGCAGTGAACGACAGATTGCAACTAATGAAAAACTGTTTTTT.